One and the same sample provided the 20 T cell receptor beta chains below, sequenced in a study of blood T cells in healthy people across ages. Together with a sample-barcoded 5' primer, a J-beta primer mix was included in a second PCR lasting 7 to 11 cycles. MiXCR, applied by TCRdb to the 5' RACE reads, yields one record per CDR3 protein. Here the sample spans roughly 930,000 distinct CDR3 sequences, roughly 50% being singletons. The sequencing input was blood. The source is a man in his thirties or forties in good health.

The CDR3 nucleotides read TGTGCCAGCACTCCCCTGAGGGGCGACACTAGCACAGATACGCAGTATTTT. Translating it yields CASTPLRGDTSTDTQYF. The V call is TRBV7-9, the J call TRBJ2-3; D tentatively fits TRBD1 or TRBD2 (5 bases each). The CDR3 sequence is 17 residues long. CDR1 and CDR2 (germline): SEHNR, FQNEAQ (reference sequence). V was trimmed by 7 bases and J by 0 bases, leaving 20 bases between them.

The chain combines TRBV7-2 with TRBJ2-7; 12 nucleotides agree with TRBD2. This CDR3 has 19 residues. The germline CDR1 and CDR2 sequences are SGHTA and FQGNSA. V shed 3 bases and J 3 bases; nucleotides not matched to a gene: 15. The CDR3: CASSFLRTSGMSLRYEQYF. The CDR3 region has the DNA TGTGCCAGCAGCTTCCTAAGGACTAGCGGGATGTCCCTGCGCTACGAGCAGTACTTC.

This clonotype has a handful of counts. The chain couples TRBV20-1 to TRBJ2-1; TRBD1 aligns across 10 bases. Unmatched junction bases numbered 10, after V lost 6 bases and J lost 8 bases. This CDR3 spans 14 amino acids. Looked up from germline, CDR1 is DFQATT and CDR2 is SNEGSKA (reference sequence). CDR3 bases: TGCAGTGCCCCTCCGGGACAGGGGTTCGATGAGCAGTTCTTC. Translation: CSAPPGQGFDEQFF.

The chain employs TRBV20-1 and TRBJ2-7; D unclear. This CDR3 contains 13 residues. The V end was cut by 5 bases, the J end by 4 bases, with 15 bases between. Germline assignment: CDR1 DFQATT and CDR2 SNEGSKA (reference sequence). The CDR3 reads CSAYEAAAYEQYF. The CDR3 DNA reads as TGCAGTGCTTATGAAGCTGCAGCTTACGAGCAGTACTTC.

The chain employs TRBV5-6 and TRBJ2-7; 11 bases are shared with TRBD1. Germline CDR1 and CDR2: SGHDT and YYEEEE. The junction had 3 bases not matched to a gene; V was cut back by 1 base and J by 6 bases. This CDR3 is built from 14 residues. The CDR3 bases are TGTGCCAGCAGCTTGTTGGGGACAGGGGGCGAGCAGTACTTC. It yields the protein CASSLLGTGGEQYF.

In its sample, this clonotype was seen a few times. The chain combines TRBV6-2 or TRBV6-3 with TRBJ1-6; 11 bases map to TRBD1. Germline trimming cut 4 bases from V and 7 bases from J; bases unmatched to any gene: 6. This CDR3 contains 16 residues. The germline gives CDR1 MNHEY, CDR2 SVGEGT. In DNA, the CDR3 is TGTGCCAGCAGTTCCCCTGGGACAGGGGGGAATTCACCCCTCCACTTT. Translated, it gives CASSSPGTGGNSPLHF.

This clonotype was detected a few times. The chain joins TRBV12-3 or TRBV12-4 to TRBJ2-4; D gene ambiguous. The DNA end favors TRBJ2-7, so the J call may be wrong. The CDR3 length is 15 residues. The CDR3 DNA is TGTGCCAGCAGTCTCGCCGGCACCCTTACCTACGAGCAGTACTTC. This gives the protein CASSLAGTLTYEQYF.

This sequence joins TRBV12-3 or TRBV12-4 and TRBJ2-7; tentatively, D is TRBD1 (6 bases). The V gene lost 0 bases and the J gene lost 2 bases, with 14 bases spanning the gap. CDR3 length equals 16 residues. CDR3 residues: CASSLAGRGRAYEQYF. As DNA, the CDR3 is TGTGCCAGCAGTTTAGCGGGAAGGGGGAGAGCCTACGAGCAGTACTTC.

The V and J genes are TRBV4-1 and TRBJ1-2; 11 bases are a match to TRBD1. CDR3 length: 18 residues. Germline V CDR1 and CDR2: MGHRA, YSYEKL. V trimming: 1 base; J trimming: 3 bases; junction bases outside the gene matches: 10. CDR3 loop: CASSQGPGQGDAYYGYTF. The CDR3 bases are TGCGCCAGCAGCCAAGGGCCGGGACAGGGGGATGCTTACTATGGCTACACCTTC.

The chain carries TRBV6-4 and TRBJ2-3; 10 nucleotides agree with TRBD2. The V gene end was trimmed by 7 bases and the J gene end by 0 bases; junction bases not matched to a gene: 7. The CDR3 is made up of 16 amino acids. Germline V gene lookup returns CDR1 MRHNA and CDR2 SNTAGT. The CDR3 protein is CASKPSGGPSTDTQYF. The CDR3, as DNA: TGTGCCAGCAAACCTAGCGGGGGCCCTAGCACAGATACGCAGTATTTT.

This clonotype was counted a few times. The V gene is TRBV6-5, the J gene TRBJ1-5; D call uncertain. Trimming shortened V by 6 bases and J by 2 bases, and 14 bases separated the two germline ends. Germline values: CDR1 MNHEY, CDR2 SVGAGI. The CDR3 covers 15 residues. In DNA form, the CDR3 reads TGTGCCAGCAGACCCGGTACTGTCGGCAATCAGCCCCAGCATTTT. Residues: CASRPGTVGNQPQHF.

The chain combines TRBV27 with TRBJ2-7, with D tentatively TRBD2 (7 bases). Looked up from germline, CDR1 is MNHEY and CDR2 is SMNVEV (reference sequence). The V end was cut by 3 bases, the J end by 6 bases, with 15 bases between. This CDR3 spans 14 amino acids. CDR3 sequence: CASSFRGAGPEQYF. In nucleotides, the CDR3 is TGTGCCAGCAGTTTCCGGGGGGCGGGTCCCGAGCAGTACTTC.

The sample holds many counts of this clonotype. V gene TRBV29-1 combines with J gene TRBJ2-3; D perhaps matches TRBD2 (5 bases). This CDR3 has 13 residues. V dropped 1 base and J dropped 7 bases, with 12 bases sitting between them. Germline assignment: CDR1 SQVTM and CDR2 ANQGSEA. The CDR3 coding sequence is TGCAGCGTTGAAGGGAGGAGGCCGAATACGCAGTATTTT. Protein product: CSVEGRRPNTQYF.

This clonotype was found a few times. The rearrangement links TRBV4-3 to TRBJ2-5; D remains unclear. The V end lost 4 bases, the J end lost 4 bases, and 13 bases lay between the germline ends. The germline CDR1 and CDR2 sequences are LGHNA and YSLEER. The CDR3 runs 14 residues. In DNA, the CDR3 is TGCGCCAGCAGCCCCGAGGTCGTTCGAGAGACCCAGTACTTC. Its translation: CASSPEVVRETQYF.

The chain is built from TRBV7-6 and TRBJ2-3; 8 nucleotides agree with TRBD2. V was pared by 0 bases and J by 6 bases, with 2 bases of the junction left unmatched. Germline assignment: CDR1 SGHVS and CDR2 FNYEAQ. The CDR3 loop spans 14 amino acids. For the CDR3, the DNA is TGTGCCAGCAGCTTAGCTGCGGGAGGCGATACGCAGTATTTT. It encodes CASSLAAGGDTQYF.

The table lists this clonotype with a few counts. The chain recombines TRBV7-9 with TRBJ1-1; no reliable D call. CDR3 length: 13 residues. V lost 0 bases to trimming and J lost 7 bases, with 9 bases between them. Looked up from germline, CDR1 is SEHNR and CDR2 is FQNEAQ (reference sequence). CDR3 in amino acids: CASSLAPESEAFF. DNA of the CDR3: TGTGCCAGCAGCTTAGCGCCAGAGAGTGAAGCTTTCTTT.

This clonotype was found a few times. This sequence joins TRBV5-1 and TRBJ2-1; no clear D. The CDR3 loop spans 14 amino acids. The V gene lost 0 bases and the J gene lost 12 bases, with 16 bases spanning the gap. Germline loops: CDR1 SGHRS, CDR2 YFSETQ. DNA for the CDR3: TGCGCCAGCAGCTTGGGACCCGGTTCTACGGGGCAGTTCTTC. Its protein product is CASSLGPGSTGQFF.

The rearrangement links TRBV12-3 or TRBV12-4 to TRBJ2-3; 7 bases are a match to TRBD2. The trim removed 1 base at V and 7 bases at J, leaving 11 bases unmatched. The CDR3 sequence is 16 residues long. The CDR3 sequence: CASSLGPRGRANTQYF. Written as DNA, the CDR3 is TGTGCCAGCAGTTTAGGGCCCAGAGGGAGGGCAAATACGCAGTATTTT.

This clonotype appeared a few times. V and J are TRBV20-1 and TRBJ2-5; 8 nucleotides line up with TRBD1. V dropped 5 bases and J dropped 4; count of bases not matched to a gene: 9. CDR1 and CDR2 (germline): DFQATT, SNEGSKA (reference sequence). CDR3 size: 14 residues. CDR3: CSAPGATGGETQYF. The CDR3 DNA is TGCAGTGCTCCCGGCGCTACAGGGGGAGAGACCCAGTACTTC.

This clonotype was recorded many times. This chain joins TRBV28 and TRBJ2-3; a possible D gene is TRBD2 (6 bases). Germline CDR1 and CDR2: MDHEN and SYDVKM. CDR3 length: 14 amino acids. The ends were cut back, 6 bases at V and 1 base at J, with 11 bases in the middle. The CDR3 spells CASSLLAGTDTQYF. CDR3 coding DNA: TGTGCCAGCAGCTTACTAGCTGGCACAGATACGCAGTATTTT.